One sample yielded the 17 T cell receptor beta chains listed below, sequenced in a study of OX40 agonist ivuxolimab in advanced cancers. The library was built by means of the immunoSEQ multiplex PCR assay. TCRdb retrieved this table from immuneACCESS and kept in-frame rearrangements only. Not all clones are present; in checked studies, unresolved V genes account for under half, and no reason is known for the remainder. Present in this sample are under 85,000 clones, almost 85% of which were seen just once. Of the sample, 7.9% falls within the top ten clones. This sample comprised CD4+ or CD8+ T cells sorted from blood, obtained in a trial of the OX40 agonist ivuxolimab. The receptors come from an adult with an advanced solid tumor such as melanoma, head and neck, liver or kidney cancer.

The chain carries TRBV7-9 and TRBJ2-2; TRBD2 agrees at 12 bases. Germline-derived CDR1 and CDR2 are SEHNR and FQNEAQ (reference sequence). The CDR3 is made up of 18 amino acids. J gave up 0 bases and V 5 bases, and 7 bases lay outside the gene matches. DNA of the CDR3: TGTGCCAGCAGCCGAAGTCGGACTAGCGGGACGAACACCGGGGAGCTGTTTTTT. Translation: CASSRSRTSGTNTGELFF.

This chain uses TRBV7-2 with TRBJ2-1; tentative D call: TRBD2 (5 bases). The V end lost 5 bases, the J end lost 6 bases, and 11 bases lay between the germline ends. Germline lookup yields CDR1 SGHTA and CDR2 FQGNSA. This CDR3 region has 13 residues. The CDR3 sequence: CASSTGILNEQFF. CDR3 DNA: TGTGCCAGCAGCACCGGGATCCTCAATGAGCAGTTCTTC. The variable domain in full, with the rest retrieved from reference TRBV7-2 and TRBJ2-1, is GAGVSQSPSNKVTEKGKDVELRCDPISGHTALYWYRQSLGQGLEFLIYFQGNSAPDKSGLPSDRFSAERTGGSVSTLTIQRTQQEDSAVYLCASSTGILNEQFFGPGTRLTVL.

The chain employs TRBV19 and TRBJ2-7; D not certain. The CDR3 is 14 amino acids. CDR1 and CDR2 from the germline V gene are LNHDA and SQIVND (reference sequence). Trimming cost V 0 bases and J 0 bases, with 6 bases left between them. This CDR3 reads CASSIDGSSYEQYF. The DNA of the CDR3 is TGTGCCAGTAGTATAGATGGCAGCTCCTACGAGCAGTACTTC.

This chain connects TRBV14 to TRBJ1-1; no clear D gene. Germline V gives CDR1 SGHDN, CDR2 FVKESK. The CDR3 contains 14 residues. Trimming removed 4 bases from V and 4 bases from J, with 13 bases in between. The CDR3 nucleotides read TGTGCCAGCAGCCTAAAAGGTATGAGCACTGAAGCTTTCTTT. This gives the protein CASSLKGMSTEAFF.

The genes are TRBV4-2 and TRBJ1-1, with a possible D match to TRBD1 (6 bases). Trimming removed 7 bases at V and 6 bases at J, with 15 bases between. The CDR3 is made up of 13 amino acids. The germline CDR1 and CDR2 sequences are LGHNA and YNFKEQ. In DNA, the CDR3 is TGTGCCAGCAACTTACAGGGTACGGCTGAAGCTTTCTTT. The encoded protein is CASNLQGTAEAFF.

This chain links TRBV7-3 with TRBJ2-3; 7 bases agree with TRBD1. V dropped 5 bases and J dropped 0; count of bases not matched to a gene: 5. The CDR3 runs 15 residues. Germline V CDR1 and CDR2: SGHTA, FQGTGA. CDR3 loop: CASSPGTVSTDTQYF. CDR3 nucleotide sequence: TGTGCCAGCAGCCCTGGGACAGTTAGCACAGATACGCAGTATTTT.

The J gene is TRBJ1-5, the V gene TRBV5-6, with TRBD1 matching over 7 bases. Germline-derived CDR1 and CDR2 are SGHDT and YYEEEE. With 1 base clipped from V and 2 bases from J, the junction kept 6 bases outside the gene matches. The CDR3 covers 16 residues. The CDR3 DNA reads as TGTGCCAGCAGCTTGAGGGGACAGTCGGGCAATCAGCCCCAGCATTTT. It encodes CASSLRGQSGNQPQHF.

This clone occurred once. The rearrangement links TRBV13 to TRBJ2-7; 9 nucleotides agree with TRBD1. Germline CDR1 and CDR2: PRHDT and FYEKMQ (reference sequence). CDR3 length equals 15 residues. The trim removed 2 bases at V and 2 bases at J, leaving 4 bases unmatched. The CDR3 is CASSLRGQGPYEQYF. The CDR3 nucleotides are TGTGCCAGCAGCTTAAGGGGACAGGGACCCTACGAGCAGTACTTC.

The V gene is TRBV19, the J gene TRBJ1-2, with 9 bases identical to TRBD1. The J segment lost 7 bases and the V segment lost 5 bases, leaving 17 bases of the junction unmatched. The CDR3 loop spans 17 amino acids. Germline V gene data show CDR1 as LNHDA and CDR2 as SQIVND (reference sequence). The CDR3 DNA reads TGTGCCAGTAGTCCCCAGATCGGGACAGGGAGTAGGGCTGGCTACACCTTC. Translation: CASSPQIGTGSRAGYTF.

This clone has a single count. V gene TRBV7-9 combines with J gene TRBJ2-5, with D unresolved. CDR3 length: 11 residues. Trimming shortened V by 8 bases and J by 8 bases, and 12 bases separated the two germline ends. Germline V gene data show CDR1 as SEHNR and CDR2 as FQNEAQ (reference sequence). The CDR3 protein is CASGQLGTQYF. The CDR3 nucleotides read TGTGCCAGCGGCCAATTGGGAACCCAGTACTTC.

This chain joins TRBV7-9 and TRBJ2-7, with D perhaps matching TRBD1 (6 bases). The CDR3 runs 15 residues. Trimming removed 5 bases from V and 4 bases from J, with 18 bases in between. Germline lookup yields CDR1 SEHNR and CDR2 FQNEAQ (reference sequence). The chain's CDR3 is CASSLSDSWDYEQYF. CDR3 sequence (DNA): TGTGCCAGCAGCCTATCGGACAGTTGGGATTACGAGCAGTACTTC.

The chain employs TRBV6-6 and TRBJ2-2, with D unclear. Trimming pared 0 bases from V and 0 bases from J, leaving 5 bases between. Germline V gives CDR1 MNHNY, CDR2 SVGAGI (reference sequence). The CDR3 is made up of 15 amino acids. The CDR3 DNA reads TGTGCCAGCAGTTACTCGTTCCCGAACACCGGGGAGCTGTTTTTT. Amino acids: CASSYSFPNTGELFF.

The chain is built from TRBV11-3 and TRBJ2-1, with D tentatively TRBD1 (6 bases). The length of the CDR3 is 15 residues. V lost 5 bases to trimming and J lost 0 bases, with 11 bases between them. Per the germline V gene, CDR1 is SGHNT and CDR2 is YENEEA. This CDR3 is CASSARGSSYNEQFF. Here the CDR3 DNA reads TGTGCCAGCAGCGCCAGGGGAAGCTCCTACAATGAGCAGTTCTTC.

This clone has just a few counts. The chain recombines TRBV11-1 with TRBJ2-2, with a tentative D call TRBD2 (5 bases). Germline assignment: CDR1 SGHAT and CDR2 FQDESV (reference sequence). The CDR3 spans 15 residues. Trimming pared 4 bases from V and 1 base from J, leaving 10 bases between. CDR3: CASSSGIGNTGELFF. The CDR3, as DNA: TGTGCCAGCAGCTCGGGGATAGGGAACACCGGGGAGCTGTTTTTT. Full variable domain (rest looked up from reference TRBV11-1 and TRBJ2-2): EAEVAQSPRYKITEKSQAVAFWCDPISGHATLYWYRQILGQGPELLVQFQDESVVDDSQLPKDRFSAERLKGVDSTLKIQPAELGDSAMYLCASSSGIGNTGELFFGEGSRLTVL.

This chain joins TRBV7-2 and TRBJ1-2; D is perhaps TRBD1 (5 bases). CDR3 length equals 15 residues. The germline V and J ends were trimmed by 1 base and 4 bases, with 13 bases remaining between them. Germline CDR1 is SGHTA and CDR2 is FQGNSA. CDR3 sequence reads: CASSLDRTRAYGYTF. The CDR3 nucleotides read TGTGCCAGCAGCTTAGATCGGACACGGGCCTATGGCTACACCTTC.

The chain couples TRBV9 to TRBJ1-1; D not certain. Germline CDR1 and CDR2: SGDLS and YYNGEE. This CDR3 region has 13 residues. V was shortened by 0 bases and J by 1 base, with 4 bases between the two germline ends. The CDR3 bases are TGTGCCAGCAGCGTAGCTCAGAACACTGAAGCTTTCTTT. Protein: CASSVAQNTEAFF.

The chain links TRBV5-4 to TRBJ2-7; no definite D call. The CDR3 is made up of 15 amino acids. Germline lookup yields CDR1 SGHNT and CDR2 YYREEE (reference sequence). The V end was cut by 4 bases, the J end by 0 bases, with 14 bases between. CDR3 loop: CASSLVSYRSYEQYF. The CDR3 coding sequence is TGTGCCAGCAGCCTGGTATCCTACCGCTCCTACGAGCAGTACTTC. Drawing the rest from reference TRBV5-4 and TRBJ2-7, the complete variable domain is ETGVTQSPTHLIKTRGQQVTLRCSSQSGHNTVSWYQQALGQGPQFIFQYYREEENGRGNFPPRFSGLQFPNYSSELNVNALELDDSALYLCASSLVSYRSYEQYFGPGTRLTVT.